Presented here are 21 T cell receptor beta chains from one specimen sequenced in a study of response to subunit inactivated influenza vaccine. TCRdb re-derived calls from the RT-PCR reads in MiXCR, one entry per CDR3 protein. This table has around 320,000 distinct CDR3 sequences, about 20% appearing once. The sequencing used PBMCs from blood, collected approximately 20 months after vaccination. All receptors come from a man between 50 and 75 years old who received an inactivated influenza vaccine.

This clonotype has a handful of counts. This chain uses TRBV5-1 with TRBJ1-1, with 9 positions matching TRBD1. The length of the CDR3 is 15 residues. Germline assignment: CDR1 SGHRS and CDR2 YFSETQ. The V and J ends lost 4 bases and 0 bases, in that order; junction bases with no gene match: 4. The DNA for the CDR3 is TGCGCCAGCAGCGAAGGGACAGGGATGAACACTGAAGCTTTCTTT. Translation: CASSEGTGMNTEAFF.

This clonotype was detected only a few times. The chain recombines TRBV7-3 with TRBJ2-5; D is possibly TRBD2 (5 bases). The germline V gene encodes CDR1 SGHTA and CDR2 FQGTGA. The V end was cut by 5 bases, the J end by 5 bases, with 12 bases between. CDR3 length equals 13 residues. The CDR3 protein is CASSPRIAETQYF. The DNA for the CDR3 is TGTGCCAGCAGCCCTAGGATAGCGGAGACCCAGTACTTC.

The rearrangement joins TRBV11-2 to TRBJ1-4, with D unresolved. The CDR3 covers 18 residues. Germline lookup yields CDR1 SGHAT and CDR2 FQNNGV. V was shortened by 5 bases and J by 0 bases, with 19 bases between the two germline ends. CDR3 sequence (DNA): TGTGCCAGCAGCAGGTTTAAAGGCACCTCTGCAACTAATGAAAAACTGTTTTTT. As protein: CASSRFKGTSATNEKLFF.

This clonotype was counted a few times. V is TRBV6-2 or TRBV6-3 and J is TRBJ1-1; D might be TRBD1 (5 bases). This CDR3 has 12 amino acids. Germline lookup yields CDR1 MNHEY and CDR2 SVGEGT. V was trimmed by 4 bases and J by 4 bases, leaving 7 bases between them. CDR3 sequence reads: CASSFQGTEAFF. The CDR3 nucleotides are TGTGCCAGCAGTTTCCAGGGCACTGAAGCTTTCTTT.

The chain joins TRBV28 to TRBJ2-3; D is unresolved. The CDR3 is made up of 12 amino acids. With 2 bases removed from V and 6 bases from J, the gap between germline ends came to 6 bases. Germline lookup yields CDR1 MDHEN and CDR2 SYDVKM. CDR3 bases: TGTGCCAGCAGTTTAATCTGGGATACGCAGTATTTT. Its translation: CASSLIWDTQYF.

This clonotype was observed a handful of times. The V call is TRBV20-1, the J call TRBJ2-7; 7 nucleotides line up with TRBD2. The germline gives CDR1 DFQATT, CDR2 SNEGSKA (reference sequence). This CDR3 comprises 14 residues. J gave up 0 bases and V 4 bases, and 6 bases lay outside the gene matches. The CDR3 protein is CSAIPAGDSYEQYF. The CDR3 DNA sequence: TGCAGTGCTATTCCGGCGGGGGACTCCTACGAGCAGTACTTC.

Here the CDR3 reads CASTAIRGTEAFF. CDR3 in DNA: TGTGCCAGCACCGCCATCAGGGGCACTGAAGCTTTCTTT. V and J are TRBV12-3 or TRBV12-4 and TRBJ1-1, with D tentatively TRBD1 (6 bases). There are 13 residues in the CDR3. V was trimmed by 7 bases and J by 4 bases, leaving 13 bases between them.

This chain connects TRBV7-9 to TRBJ2-5, with D possibly matching TRBD2 (5 bases). Trimming shortened V by 4 bases and J by 0 bases, and 12 bases separated the two germline ends. The CDR3 runs to 15 residues. Germline CDR1 reads SEHNR; CDR2 reads FQNEAQ (reference sequence). CDR3 residues: CASSSQDWYQETQYF. Written as DNA, the CDR3 is TGTGCCAGCAGCTCCCAGGACTGGTACCAAGAGACCCAGTACTTC.

This chain links TRBV20-1 with TRBJ1-3; possible D gene TRBD1, 6 bases. The V gene's germline CDR1 is DFQATT and CDR2 SNEGSKA (reference sequence). This CDR3 contains 12 residues. V lost 8 bases to trimming and J lost 4 bases, with 12 bases between them. The CDR3 DNA reads as TGCAGTTTCAGGGGTCCCGGAAACACCATATATTTT. Its translation is CSFRGPGNTIYF.

The rearrangement uses TRBV7-9 and TRBJ2-5, with 8 bases identical to TRBD2. This CDR3 has 15 residues. Germline trimming cut 3 bases from V and 5 bases from J; bases unmatched to any gene: 8. Germline V CDR1 and CDR2: SEHNR, FQNEAQ (reference sequence). The chain's CDR3 is CASSFGSGRFETQYF. The CDR3 DNA is TGTGCCAGCAGCTTTGGGAGCGGGAGATTTGAGACCCAGTACTTC.

This clonotype was seen repeatedly, ten times or more. The rearrangement uses TRBV7-2 and TRBJ1-4; possibly TRBD1 for D (5 bases). Trimming removed 3 bases at V and 0 bases at J, with 8 bases between. Germline V gene data show CDR1 as SGHTA and CDR2 as FQGNSA. This CDR3 region has 15 residues. The CDR3 DNA reads TGTGCCAGCAGCTTTGGAGGGGCAACTAATGAAAAACTGTTTTTT. Protein sequence: CASSFGGATNEKLFF.

The V call is TRBV13, the J call TRBJ2-7; perhaps TRBD2 as D (5 bases). The CDR3 covers 15 residues. V lost 1 base and J lost 5, with 15 bases in between. Germline CDR1 and CDR2: PRHDT and FYEKMQ (reference sequence). CDR3 protein: CASSLVPQGRNEQYF. As DNA, the CDR3 is TGTGCCAGCAGCTTAGTCCCCCAAGGGAGAAACGAGCAGTACTTC.

In its sample, this clonotype was seen a few times. The chain joins TRBV4-2 to TRBJ1-4, with 7 bases identical to TRBD1. The CDR3 runs 18 residues. V lost 4 bases, J lost 2 bases, and 13 bases stayed unmatched. Germline V gene data show CDR1 as LGHNA and CDR2 as YNFKEQ. This CDR3 is CASSLQTGRGVTNEKLFF. CDR3 bases: TGTGCCAGCAGCCTCCAGACAGGGAGGGGTGTTACTAATGAAAAACTGTTTTTT.

On this clonotype: One end of the junction is discordant with germline, which a read error may explain. This chain joins TRBV6-2 or TRBV6-3 and TRBJ2-4, with a tentative D call TRBD1 (6 bases). This CDR3 is built from 14 residues. CDR1 and CDR2 (germline): MNHEY, SVGEGT. The CDR3 loop reads CTSSPDSPKNIQYF. The CDR3 DNA follows: TGTACCAGCAGTCCGGACAGTCCCAAAAACATTCAGTACTTC.

The CDR3 coding sequence is TGTGCCAGCAGTTTACGAGTGAACGGCTACACCTTC. Residues: CASSLRVNGYTF. The chain recombines TRBV28 with TRBJ1-2; D remains unclear. Germline lookup yields CDR1 MDHEN and CDR2 SYDVKM. Deletions cut 2 bases from V and 8 bases from J, with 9 bases between. The CDR3 consists of 12 residues.

The V and J genes are TRBV7-2 and TRBJ2-5; 10 positions agree with TRBD2. The CDR3 covers 16 residues. Trimming removed 1 base from V and 2 bases from J; junction bases left unmatched: 4. CDR1 SGHTA and CDR2 FQGNSA come from the germline V gene. CDR3 in amino acids: CASSLVASGGQETQYF. The DNA of the CDR3 is TGTGCCAGCAGCTTAGTCGCTAGCGGGGGACAAGAGACCCAGTACTTC.

This clonotype was seen ten or more times. The V and J genes are TRBV10-3 and TRBJ1-4; 8 positions agree with TRBD1. The J segment lost 0 bases and the V segment lost 3 bases, leaving 3 bases of the junction unmatched. Germline CDR1 and CDR2: ENHRY and SYGVKD. This CDR3 has 16 residues. Written as DNA, the CDR3 is TGTGCCATCAGTGACCGGGACAGGACAACTAATGAAAAACTGTTTTTT. This sequence encodes CAISDRDRTTNEKLFF.

The chain uses TRBV6-2 or TRBV6-3 and TRBJ1-1; TRBD1 is a possible D gene (6 bases). The length of the CDR3 is 14 residues. Per the germline V gene, CDR1 is MNHEY and CDR2 is SVGEGT. Trimming removed 7 bases at V and 2 bases at J, with 14 bases between. Here the CDR3 reads CASTKTGFNTEAFF. The DNA for the CDR3 is TGTGCCAGCACCAAAACAGGGTTTAACACTGAAGCTTTCTTT.

Only one count was recorded for this clonotype. This chain uses TRBV11-2 with TRBJ2-1; TRBD1 aligns across 7 bases. The V segment lost 4 bases and the J segment 6 bases; nucleotides outside the gene matches: 6. The germline CDR1 and CDR2 sequences are SGHAT and FQNNGV. CDR3 size: 14 residues. The CDR3 nucleotides read TGTGCCAGCAGCTACCGGGACAGACGCAATGAGCAGTTCTTC. Protein: CASSYRDRRNEQFF.

Written as DNA, the CDR3 is TGCGCCAGCAGCCAAGAAATGGGGTTAGGCTATGGCTACACCTTC. Amino acids: CASSQEMGLGYGYTF. This rearrangement joins TRBV4-3 to TRBJ1-2; D gene uncertain. Trimming removed 0 bases at V and 4 bases at J, with 12 bases between. The CDR3 has 15 residues. From germline, CDR1 is LGHNA and CDR2 YSLEER.

In this sample, this clonotype turned up many times. CDR3 region: CASSTSGSSYNEQFF. The CDR3 DNA is TGTGCCAGCAGCACTAGCGGGAGCTCCTACAATGAGCAGTTCTTC. This rearrangement joins TRBV7-2 to TRBJ2-1, with TRBD2 matching 11 bases. The CDR3 has 15 amino acids. Germline V lookup: CDR1 SGHTA, CDR2 FQGNSA. Trimming cost V 5 bases and J 0 bases; bases outside gene matches: 0.